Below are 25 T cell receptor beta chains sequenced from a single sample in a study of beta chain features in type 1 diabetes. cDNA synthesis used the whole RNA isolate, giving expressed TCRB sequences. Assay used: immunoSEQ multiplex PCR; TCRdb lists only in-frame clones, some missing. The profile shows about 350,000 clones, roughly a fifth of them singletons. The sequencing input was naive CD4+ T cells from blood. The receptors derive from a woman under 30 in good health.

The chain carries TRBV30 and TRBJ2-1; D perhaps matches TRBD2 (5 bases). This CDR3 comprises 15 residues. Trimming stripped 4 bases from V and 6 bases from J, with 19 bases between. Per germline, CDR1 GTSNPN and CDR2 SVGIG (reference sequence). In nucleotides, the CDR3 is TGTGCCTGGATTGGCGGGTCTGCATTTCGCAATGAGCAGTTCTTC. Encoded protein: CAWIGGSAFRNEQFF.

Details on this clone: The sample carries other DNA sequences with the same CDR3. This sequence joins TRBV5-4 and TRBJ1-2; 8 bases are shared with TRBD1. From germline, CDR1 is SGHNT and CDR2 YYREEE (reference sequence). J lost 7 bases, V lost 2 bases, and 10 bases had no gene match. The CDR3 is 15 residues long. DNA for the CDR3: TGTGCCAGCAGCTTAGACGGACAGGGCTTGGGTGGCTACACCTTC. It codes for CASSLDGQGLGGYTF.

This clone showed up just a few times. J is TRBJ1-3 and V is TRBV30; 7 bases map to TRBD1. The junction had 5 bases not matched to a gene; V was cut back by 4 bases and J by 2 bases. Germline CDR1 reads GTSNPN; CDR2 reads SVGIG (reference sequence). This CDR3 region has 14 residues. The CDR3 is CAWKGAGAGNTIYF. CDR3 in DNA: TGTGCCTGGAAGGGGGCAGGGGCTGGAAACACCATATATTTT.

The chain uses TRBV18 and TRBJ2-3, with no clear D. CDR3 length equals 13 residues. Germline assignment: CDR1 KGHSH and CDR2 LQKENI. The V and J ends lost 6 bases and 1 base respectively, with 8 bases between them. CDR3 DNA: TGTGCCAGCTCGATCAGCGGCACAGATACGCAGTATTTT. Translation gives CASSISGTDTQYF.

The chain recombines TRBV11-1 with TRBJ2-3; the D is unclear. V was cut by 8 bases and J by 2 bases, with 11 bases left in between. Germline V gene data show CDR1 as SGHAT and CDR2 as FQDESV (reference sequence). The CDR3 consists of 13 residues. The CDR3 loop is CASGLSPTDTQYF. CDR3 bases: TGTGCCAGCGGCCTCTCGCCCACAGATACGCAGTATTTT.

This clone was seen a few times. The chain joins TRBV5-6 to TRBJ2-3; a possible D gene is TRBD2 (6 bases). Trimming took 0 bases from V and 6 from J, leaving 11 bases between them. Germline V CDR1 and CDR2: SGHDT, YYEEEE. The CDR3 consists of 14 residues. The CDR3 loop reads CASSLVGGIDTQYF. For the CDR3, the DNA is TGTGCCAGCAGCTTGGTGGGCGGGATTGATACGCAGTATTTT.

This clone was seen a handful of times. Written as DNA, the CDR3 is TGTGCCAGCAGCCGTGCCGTACCACAGGATGGCTACACCTTC. Its protein is CASSRAVPQDGYTF. The V gene is TRBV7-9, the J gene TRBJ1-2; a weak D match, TRBD1 (5 bases). Germline CDR1 reads SEHNR; CDR2 reads FQNEAQ (reference sequence). This CDR3 contains 14 residues. Trimming removed 5 bases at V and 6 bases at J, with 16 bases between. The full variable domain, its missing parts supplied by reference TRBV7-9 and TRBJ1-2, is DTGVSQNPRHKITKRGQNVTFRCDPISEHNRLYWYRQTLGQGPEFLTYFQNEAQLEKSRLLSDRFSAERPKGSFSTLEIQRTEQGDSAMYLCASSRAVPQDGYTFGSGTRLTVV.

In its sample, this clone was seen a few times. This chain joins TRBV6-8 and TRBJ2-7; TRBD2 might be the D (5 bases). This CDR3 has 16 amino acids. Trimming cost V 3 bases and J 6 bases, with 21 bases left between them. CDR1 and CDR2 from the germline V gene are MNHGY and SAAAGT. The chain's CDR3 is CASSYEEGSLFGEQYF. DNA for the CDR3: TGTGCCAGCAGTTATGAAGAGGGCTCCCTGTTCGGCGAGCAGTACTTC.

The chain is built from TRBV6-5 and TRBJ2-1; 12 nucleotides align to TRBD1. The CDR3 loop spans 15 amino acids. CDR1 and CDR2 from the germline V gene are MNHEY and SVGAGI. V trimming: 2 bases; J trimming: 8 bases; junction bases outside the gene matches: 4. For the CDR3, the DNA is TGTGCCAGCAGTTACGGGACAGGGGGCCGGGATGAGCAGTTCTTC. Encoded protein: CASSYGTGGRDEQFF.

The CDR3 DNA follows: TGTGCCAGCAGCTTAGGGGACAGGGCCGTCAGGGAGACCCAGTACTTC. This sequence encodes CASSLGDRAVRETQYF. V is TRBV7-2 and J is TRBJ2-5, with 9 bases identical to TRBD1. From germline, CDR1 is SGHTA and CDR2 FQGNSA. After removal of 1 base from V and 5 bases from J, the junction contained 8 bases not matched to a gene. The CDR3 consists of 16 residues. Full variable domain (remainder filled in from reference TRBV7-2 and TRBJ2-5): GAGVSQSPSNKVTEKGKDVELRCDPISGHTALYWYRQSLGQGLEFLIYFQGNSAPDKSGLPSDRFSAERTGGSVSTLTIQRTQQEDSAVYLCASSLGDRAVRETQYFGPGTRLLVL.

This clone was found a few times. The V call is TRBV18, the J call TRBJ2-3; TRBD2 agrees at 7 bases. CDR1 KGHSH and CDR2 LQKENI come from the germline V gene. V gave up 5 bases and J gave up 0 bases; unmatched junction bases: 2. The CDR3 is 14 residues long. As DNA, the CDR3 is TGTGCCAGCTCAAAGCGGGACAGCACAGATACGCAGTATTTT. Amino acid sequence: CASSKRDSTDTQYF.

DNA of the CDR3: TGCGCCAGCAGCCACCGACAGGCGAACTACGAGCAGTACTTC. Protein: CASSHRQANYEQYF. The J gene is TRBJ2-7, the V gene TRBV4-1, with a tentative D call TRBD1 (6 bases). Germline assignment: CDR1 MGHRA and CDR2 YSYEKL. With 3 bases removed from V and 3 bases from J, the gap between germline ends came to 12 bases. The CDR3 consists of 14 residues.

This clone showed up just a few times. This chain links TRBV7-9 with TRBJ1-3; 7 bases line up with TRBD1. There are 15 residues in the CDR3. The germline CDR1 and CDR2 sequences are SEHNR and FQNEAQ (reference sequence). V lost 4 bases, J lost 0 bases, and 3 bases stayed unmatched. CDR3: CASSWGQLSGNTIYF. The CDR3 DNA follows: TGTGCCAGCAGCTGGGGACAGCTCTCTGGAAACACCATATATTTT.

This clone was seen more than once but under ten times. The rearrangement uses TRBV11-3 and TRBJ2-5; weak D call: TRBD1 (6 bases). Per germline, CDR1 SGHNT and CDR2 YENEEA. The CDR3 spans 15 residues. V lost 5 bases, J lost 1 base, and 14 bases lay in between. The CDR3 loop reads CASSPSRDTQETQYF. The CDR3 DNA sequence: TGTGCCAGCAGCCCAAGCCGGGACACCCAAGAGACCCAGTACTTC.

The CDR3 region is CASGSAGPDGNEQFF. DNA for the CDR3: TGTGCTAGTGGTTCGGCGGGACCCGACGGGAATGAGCAGTTCTTC. V is TRBV12-5 and J is TRBJ2-1; D may be TRBD2 (6 bases). The CDR3 spans 15 residues. Germline CDR1 and CDR2: LGHNT and FRNRAP. Trimming stripped 4 bases from V and 7 bases from J, with 17 bases between.

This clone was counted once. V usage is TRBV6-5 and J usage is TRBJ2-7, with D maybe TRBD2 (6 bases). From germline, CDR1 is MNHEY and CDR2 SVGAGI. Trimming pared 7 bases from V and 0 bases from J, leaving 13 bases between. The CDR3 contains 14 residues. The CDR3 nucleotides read TGTGCCAGCAAGTTTCTTAGCGGCTCCTACGAGCAGTACTTC. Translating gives CASKFLSGSYEQYF.

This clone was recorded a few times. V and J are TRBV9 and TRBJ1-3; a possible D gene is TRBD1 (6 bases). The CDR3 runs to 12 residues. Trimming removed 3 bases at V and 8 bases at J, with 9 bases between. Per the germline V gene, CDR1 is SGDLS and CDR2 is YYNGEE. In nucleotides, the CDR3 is TGTGCCAGCAGCGCCAGGGGAGACACCATATATTTT. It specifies CASSARGDTIYF.

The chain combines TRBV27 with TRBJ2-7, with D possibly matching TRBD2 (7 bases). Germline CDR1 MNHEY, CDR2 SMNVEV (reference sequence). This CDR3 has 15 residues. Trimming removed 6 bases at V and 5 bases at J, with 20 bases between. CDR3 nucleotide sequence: TGTGCCAGCAGCCCTTGGGGGGCGGGGGAAGACGAGCAGTACTTC. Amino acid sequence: CASSPWGAGEDEQYF.

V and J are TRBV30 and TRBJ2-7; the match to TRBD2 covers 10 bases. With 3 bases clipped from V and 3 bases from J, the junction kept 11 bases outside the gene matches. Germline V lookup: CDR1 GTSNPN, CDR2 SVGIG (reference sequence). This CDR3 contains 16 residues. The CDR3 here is CAWSSPRTSGGYEQYF. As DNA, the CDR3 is TGTGCCTGGAGCTCGCCCCGGACTAGCGGAGGCTACGAGCAGTACTTC.

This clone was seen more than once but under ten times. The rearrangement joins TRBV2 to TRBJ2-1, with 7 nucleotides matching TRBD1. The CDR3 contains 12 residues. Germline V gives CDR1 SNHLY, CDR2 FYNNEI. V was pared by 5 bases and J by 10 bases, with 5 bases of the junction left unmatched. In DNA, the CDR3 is TGTGCCAGCAGTACAGGGGATCGGGAGCAGTTCTTC. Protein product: CASSTGDREQFF. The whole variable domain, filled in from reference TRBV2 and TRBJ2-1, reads EPEVTQTPSHQVTQMGQEVILRCVPISNHLYFYWYRQILGQKVEFLVSFYNNEISEKSEIFDDQFSVERPDGSNFTLKIRSTKLEDSAMYFCASSTGDREQFFGPGTRLTVL.

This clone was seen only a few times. The CDR3 loop reads CASSTRTGLDEQFF. DNA for the CDR3: TGTGCCAGCAGCACCAGGACAGGGCTAGATGAGCAGTTCTTC. The genes are TRBV7-2 and TRBJ2-1; 8 nucleotides agree with TRBD1. The CDR3 totals 14 residues. The trim removed 5 bases at V and 8 bases at J, leaving 8 bases unmatched. Germline-derived CDR1 and CDR2 are SGHTA and FQGNSA.

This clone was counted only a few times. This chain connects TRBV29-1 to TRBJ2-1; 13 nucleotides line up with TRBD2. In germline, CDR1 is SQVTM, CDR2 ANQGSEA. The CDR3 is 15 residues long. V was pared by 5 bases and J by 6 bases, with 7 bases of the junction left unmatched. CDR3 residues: CSVSQLAGGVNEQFF. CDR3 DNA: TGCAGCGTTTCCCAACTAGCGGGAGGGGTCAATGAGCAGTTCTTC.

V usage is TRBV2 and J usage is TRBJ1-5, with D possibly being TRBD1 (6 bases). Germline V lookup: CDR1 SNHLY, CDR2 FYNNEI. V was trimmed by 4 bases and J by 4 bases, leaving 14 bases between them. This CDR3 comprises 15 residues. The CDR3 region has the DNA TGTGCCAGCAGTGGGGAAGGGGGTTATAATCAGCCCCAGCATTTT. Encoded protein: CASSGEGGYNQPQHF. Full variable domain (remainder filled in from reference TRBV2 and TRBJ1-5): EPEVTQTPSHQVTQMGQEVILRCVPISNHLYFYWYRQILGQKVEFLVSFYNNEISEKSEIFDDQFSVERPDGSNFTLKIRSTKLEDSAMYFCASSGEGGYNQPQHFGDGTRLSIL.

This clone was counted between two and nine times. The CDR3 DNA is TGCGCCAGCAGCTTGGAAGGGCAGCGGCCGTACTTC. Translation gives CASSLEGQRPYF. The chain uses TRBV5-1 and TRBJ2-5, with a tentative D call TRBD2 (5 bases). CDR3 length: 12 amino acids. From germline, CDR1 is SGHRS and CDR2 YFSETQ. V shed 0 bases and J shed 13 bases, with 13 bases lying between them.

The chain's CDR3 is CSVARLAEGNEQFF. CDR3 DNA: TGCAGCGTGGCCAGACTAGCGGAGGGAAATGAGCAGTTCTTC. The chain links TRBV29-1 to TRBJ2-1, with 9 bases identical to TRBD2. In germline, CDR1 is SQVTM, CDR2 ANQGSEA. V shed 6 bases and J 7 bases; nucleotides not matched to a gene: 10. This CDR3 is built from 14 residues.